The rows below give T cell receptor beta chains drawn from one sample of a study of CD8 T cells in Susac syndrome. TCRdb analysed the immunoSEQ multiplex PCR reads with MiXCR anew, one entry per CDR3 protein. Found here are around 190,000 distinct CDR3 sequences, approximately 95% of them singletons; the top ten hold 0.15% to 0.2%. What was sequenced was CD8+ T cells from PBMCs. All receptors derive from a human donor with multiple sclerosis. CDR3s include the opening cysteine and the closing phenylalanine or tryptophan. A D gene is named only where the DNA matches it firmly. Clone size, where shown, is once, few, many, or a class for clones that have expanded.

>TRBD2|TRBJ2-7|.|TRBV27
TGTGCCAGCAGTCCCATAGCGGGAGGGCGGTACGAGCAGTACTTC
CASSPIAGGRYEQYF
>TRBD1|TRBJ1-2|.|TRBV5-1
TGCGCCAGCAGATATGGGACAGGCAGCTCTAACTATGGCTACACCTTC
CASRYGTGSSNYGYTF
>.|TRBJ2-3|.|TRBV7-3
TGTGCCAGCAGCCCGGGACTTCCTCTCACAGATACGCAGTATTTT
CASSPGLPLTDTQYF
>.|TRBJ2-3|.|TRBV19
TGTGCCAGTAGTGGACTCATCGGACCGCAGTATTTT
CASSGLIGPQYF
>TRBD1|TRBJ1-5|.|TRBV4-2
TGTGCCAGCAGTCAGGGACAGGATAATCAGCCCCAGCATTTT
CASSQGQDNQPQHF
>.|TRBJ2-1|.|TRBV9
TGTGCCAGCAGCGTAGGGGGAAGCGCGGGGTACAATGAGCAGTTCTTC
CASSVGGSAGYNEQFF
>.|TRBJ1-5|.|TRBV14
TGTGCCAGCAGCCAAGATGGCGGGGGACGTCAGCCCCAGCATTTT
CASSQDGGGRQPQHF
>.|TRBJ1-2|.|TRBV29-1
TGCAGCGTTGTGGCAGACAACTATGGCTACACCTTC
CSVVADNYGYTF
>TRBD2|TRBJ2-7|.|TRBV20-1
TGCAGTGCTAGAGATCCTGCATTTGCTAGCGGGTTCTACGAGCAGTACTTC
CSARDPAFASGFYEQYF
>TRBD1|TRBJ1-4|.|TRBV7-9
TGTGCCAGCAGCTCCACAGGGGGTGACGAAAAACTGTTTTTT
CASSSTGGDEKLFF
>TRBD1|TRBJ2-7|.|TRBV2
TGTGCCAGCAGTGTGGGGACAGATAACTACGAGCAGTACTTC
CASSVGTDNYEQYF
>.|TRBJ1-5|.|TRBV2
TGTGCCAGCAGTGTTACCCCCGGCGGCAATCAGCCCCAGCATTTT
CASSVTPGGNQPQHF
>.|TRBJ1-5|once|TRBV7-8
TGTGCCAGCAGCTTCCGGCTTCAGCCCCAGCATTTT
CASSFRLQPQHF
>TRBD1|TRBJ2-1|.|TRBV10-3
TGTGCCATCAGTAAACAACGACAGGGGGCCTCCTACAATGAGCAGTTCTTC
CAISKQRQGASYNEQFF
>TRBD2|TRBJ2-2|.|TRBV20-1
TGCAGTGCTAGAGACTCTCGGGAGGCCTCCACCGGGGAGCTGTTTTTT
CSARDSREASTGELFF
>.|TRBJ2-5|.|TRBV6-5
TGTGCCAGCAACCCCCACAGGAACCAAGAGACCCAGTACTTC
CASNPHRNQETQYF
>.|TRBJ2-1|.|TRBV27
TGTGCCAGTGGGGATGAGCAGTTCTTC
CASGDEQFF
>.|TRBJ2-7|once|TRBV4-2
TGTGCCAGCAGCCAAGAGGGCCCAGCCTACGAGCAGTACTTC
CASSQEGPAYEQYF
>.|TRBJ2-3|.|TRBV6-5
TGTGCCAGCAACGCACAAGACCTTACGCAGTATTTT
CASNAQDLTQYF
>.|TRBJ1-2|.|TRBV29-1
TGCAGCGTGCCTACACCCCCGTATGGCTACACCTTC
CSVPTPPYGYTF